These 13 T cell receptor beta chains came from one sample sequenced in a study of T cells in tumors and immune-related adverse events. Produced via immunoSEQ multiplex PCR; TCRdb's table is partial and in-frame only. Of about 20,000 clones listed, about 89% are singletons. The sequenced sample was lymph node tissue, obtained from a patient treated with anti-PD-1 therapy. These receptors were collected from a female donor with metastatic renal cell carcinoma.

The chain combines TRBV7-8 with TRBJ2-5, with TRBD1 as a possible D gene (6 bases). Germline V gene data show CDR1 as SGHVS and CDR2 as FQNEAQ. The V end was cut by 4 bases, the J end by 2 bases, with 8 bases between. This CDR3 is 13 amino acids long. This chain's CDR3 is CASSSTGQETQYF. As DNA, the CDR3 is TGTGCCAGCAGCTCGACAGGTCAAGAGACCCAGTACTTC.

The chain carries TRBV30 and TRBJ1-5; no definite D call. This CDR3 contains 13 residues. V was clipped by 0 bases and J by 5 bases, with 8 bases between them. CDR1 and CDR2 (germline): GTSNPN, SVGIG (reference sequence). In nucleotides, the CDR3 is TGTGCCTGGAGTGTGGCAGGAGATCAGCCCCAGCATTTT. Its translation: CAWSVAGDQPQHF.

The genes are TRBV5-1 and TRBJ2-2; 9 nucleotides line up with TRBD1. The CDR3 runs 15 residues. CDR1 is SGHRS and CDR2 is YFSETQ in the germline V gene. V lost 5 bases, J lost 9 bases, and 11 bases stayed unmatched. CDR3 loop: CASSPGTGINRELFF. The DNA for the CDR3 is TGCGCCAGCAGTCCCGGGACAGGGATTAATCGGGAGCTGTTTTTT.

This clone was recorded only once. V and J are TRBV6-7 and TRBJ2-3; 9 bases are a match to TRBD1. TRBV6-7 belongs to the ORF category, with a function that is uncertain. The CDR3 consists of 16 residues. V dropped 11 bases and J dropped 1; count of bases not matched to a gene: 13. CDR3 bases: TGTGCCGGCCGGGACAGGGCGGGGGTGTGCACAGATACGCAGTATTTT. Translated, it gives CAGRDRAGVCTDTQYF.

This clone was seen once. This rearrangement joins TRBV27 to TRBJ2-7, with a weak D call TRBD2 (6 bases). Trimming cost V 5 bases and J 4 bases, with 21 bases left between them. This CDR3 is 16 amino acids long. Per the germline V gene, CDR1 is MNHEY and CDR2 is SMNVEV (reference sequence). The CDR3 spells CASSRRGLTGGYEQYF. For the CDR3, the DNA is TGTGCCAGCAGTCGTCGGGGACTCACCGGAGGTTACGAGCAGTACTTC.

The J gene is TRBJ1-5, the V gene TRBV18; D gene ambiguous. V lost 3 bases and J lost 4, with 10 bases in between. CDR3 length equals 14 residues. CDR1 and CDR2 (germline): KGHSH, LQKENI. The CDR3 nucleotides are TGTGCCAGCTCACCCCGGACTGAAAATCAGCCCCAGCATTTT. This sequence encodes CASSPRTENQPQHF.

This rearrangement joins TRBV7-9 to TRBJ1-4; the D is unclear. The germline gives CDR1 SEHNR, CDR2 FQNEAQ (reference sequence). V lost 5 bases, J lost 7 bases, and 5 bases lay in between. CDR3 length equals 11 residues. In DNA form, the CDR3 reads TGTGCCAGCAGCAGGTCTGAAAAACTGTTTTTT. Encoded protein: CASSRSEKLFF.

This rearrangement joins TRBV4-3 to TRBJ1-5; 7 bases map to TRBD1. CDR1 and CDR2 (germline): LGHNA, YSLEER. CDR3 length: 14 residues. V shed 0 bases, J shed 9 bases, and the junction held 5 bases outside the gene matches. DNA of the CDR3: TGCGCCAGCAGCCAAGAGACAGGGCGCGGGCCCCAGCATTTT. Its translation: CASSQETGRGPQHF.

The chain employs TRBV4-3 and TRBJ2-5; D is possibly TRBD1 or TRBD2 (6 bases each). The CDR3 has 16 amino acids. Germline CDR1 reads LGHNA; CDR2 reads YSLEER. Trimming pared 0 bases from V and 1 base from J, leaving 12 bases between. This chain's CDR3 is CASSQDGGAIQETQYF. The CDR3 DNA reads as TGCGCCAGCAGCCAAGACGGGGGCGCGATCCAAGAGACCCAGTACTTC.

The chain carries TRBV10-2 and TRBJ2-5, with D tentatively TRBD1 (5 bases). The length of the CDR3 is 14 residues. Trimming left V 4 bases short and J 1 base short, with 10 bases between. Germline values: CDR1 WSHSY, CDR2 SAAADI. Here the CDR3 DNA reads TGCGCCAGCAGTGTTTCAGGGTCCCAAGAGACCCAGTACTTC. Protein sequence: CASSVSGSQETQYF.

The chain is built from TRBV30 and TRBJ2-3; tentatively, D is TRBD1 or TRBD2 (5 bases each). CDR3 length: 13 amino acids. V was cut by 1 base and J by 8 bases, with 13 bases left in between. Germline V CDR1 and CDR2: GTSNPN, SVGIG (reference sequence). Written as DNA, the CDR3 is TGTGCCTGGAGTGGACTTAGGGGAGCTACGCAGTATTTT. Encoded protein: CAWSGLRGATQYF.

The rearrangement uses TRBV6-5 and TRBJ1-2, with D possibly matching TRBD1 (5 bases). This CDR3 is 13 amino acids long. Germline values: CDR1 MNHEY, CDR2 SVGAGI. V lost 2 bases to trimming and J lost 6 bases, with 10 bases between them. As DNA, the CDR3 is TGTGCCAGCAGTTACGGGGGGTCTAATGGCTACACCTTC. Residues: CASSYGGSNGYTF.

CDR3 in DNA: TGCGCCAGCAGTGACCCTGGTCCGAACACTGAAGCTTTCTTT. It encodes CASSDPGPNTEAFF. V gene TRBV10-1 combines with J gene TRBJ1-1; D gene ambiguous. This CDR3 is 14 amino acids long. Germline V lookup: CDR1 WNHNN, CDR2 SYGVQD (reference sequence). Trimming removed 3 bases at V and 1 base at J, with 9 bases between.